This T cell receptor beta chain was obtained from a study of T cells expressing NK-cell markers. In the study overall: From sorted CD3+CD56+NKG2C+, CD3+CD56+NKG2C- and CD3+CD56-NKG2C+ T cells came the TCR beta repertoires. Points from the study as a whole: Among a handful of donors, these clonotypes also ranked first in the CD3+CD56-NKG2C+ fraction. Dominant NKG2C+ clonotypes in five to seven donors made up about 1.0-7.0% of CD8+ T cells.

Following a re-call of the 5' RACE reads, TCRdb has one entry per CDR3 protein and lacks DNA. Recorded for this sample: 350,000 to 450,000 distinct CDR3 sequences. The CDR3 runs 18 residues. Looked up from germline, CDR1 is MNHNS and CDR2 is SASEGT. As regards this clonotype: The target antigen is unknown.

The specimen was blood T cells: a sorted CD56 or NKG2C T cell subset, CD4+ or CD8+ T cells, or bulk PBMC T cells (not recorded which). The rearrangement joins TRBV6-1 to TRBJ2-1; the TCRdb call, TRBD2, lacks DNA for checking. This TCR derives from a man aged 18 to 69 in good health. The CDR3 protein is CASSRPTSGGASYNEQFF.